The 10 T cell receptor beta chains listed next were all sequenced from one sample in a study of early T cells in non-severe SARS-CoV-2 infection. MiXCR, run by TCRdb on the 5' RACE reads, gives a single entry per CDR3 protein. The data show 88,000 or so distinct CDR3 sequences, about 15% seen once. Sequenced material: whole blood. These TCRs come from an adult who was a healthcare worker with PCR-confirmed SARS-CoV-2 infection or an uninfected control (not recorded which).

This clonotype was counted many times. The chain recombines TRBV5-5 with TRBJ2-4; D uncertain. V lost 1 base and J 3 bases, leaving 14 bases between the germline ends. The CDR3 extends over 16 amino acids. Germline assignment: CDR1 SGHKS and CDR2 YYEKEE (reference sequence). This CDR3 is CASSLTPNGVKNIQYF. CDR3 nucleotides: TGTGCCAGCAGCTTGACTCCTAATGGAGTCAAAAACATTCAGTACTTC.

A few counts support this clonotype. V is TRBV7-9 and J is TRBJ2-1; 8 positions match TRBD1. This CDR3 has 14 amino acids. Germline V lookup: CDR1 SEHNR, CDR2 FQNEAQ (reference sequence). The ends lost 6 bases at V and 7 bases at J; junction bases unmatched: 8. CDR3 sequence (DNA): TGTGCCAGCAGTTACAGACAGGGGCAGAATGAGCAGTTCTTC. It is translated as CASSYRQGQNEQFF.

V gene TRBV28 combines with J gene TRBJ2-1, with TRBD1 matching 10 bases. Unmatched junction bases numbered 10, after V lost 6 bases and J lost 8 bases. Germline CDR1 MDHEN, CDR2 SYDVKM. The CDR3 runs to 15 residues. The CDR3 nucleotides read TGTGCCAGCAGGCGATGGGGACAGGGGAGCGATGAGCAGTTCTTC. Translated: CASRRWGQGSDEQFF.

This clonotype was observed a few times. In nucleotides, the CDR3 is TGTGCCAGCAGAGTGGCCGGGACACTAAACGAGCAGTACTTC. Protein: CASRVAGTLNEQYF. This rearrangement joins TRBV28 to TRBJ2-7, with D perhaps TRBD1 (6 bases). The CDR3 is 14 residues long. Germline loops: CDR1 MDHEN, CDR2 SYDVKM. V lost 6 bases, J lost 5 bases, and 17 bases lay in between.

The J gene is TRBJ1-1, the V gene TRBV28, with no clear D. This CDR3 region has 11 residues. Trimming took off 8 bases at V and 6 bases at J, with 10 bases between the two ends. Germline loops: CDR1 MDHEN, CDR2 SYDVKM. The CDR3 nucleotides read TGTGCCAGCGAAGGAGGCGCTGAAGCTTTCTTT. As protein: CASEGGAEAFF.

The chain carries TRBV30 and TRBJ2-2; TRBD2 agrees at 7 bases. The V and J ends lost 4 bases and 7 bases, in that order; junction bases with no gene match: 9. CDR3 size: 14 residues. From germline, CDR1 is GTSNPN and CDR2 SVGIG (reference sequence). CDR3 loop: CAWKYRGVDGELFF. The CDR3 coding sequence is TGTGCCTGGAAGTATCGGGGGGTGGACGGGGAGCTGTTTTTT.

This clonotype has ten or more counts. V usage is TRBV10-3 and J usage is TRBJ2-3; a possible D gene is TRBD2 (5 bases). The CDR3 is 14 amino acids. Germline assignment: CDR1 ENHRY and CDR2 SYGVKD. Trimming took off 6 bases at V and 2 bases at J, with 12 bases between the two ends. As DNA, the CDR3 is TGTGCCATCAGCCGGAGCGGCTACACAGATACGCAGTATTTT. It specifies CAISRSGYTDTQYF.

The rearrangement uses TRBV6-2 or TRBV6-3 and TRBJ2-1; possible D gene TRBD1, 6 bases. Germline-derived CDR1 and CDR2 are MNHEY and SVGEGT. Trimming left V 6 bases short and J 9 bases short, with 15 bases between. The CDR3 contains 13 residues. The chain's CDR3 is CASRILQGAEQFF. The CDR3 bases are TGTGCCAGCAGGATACTACAGGGCGCTGAGCAGTTCTTC.

V gene TRBV10-3 combines with J gene TRBJ2-3; 8 bases are shared with TRBD2. Germline lookup yields CDR1 ENHRY and CDR2 SYGVKD. The CDR3 has 14 residues. Trimming cost V 7 bases and J 4 bases; bases outside gene matches: 7. DNA of the CDR3: TGTGCCATCACCAGAGCGGGAGTAGCAGATACGCAGTATTTT. Amino acids: CAITRAGVADTQYF.

The chain joins TRBV7-9 to TRBJ2-5; TRBD2 aligns across 10 bases. This CDR3 comprises 18 residues. From germline, CDR1 is SEHNR and CDR2 FQNEAQ (reference sequence). Germline trimming cut 1 base from V and 1 base from J; bases unmatched to any gene: 9. The CDR3 region has the DNA TGTGCCAGCAGCTTAGACCGGATAGCGGGAGGACGCCAAGAGACCCAGTACTTC. As protein: CASSLDRIAGGRQETQYF. The variable domain in full, completed from reference TRBV7-9 and TRBJ2-5, reads DTGVSQNPRHKITKRGQNVTFRCDPISEHNRLYWYRQTLGQGPEFLTYFQNEAQLEKSRLLSDRFSAERPKGSFSTLEIQRTEQGDSAMYLCASSLDRIAGGRQETQYFGPGTRLLVL.